This entry lists 30 T cell receptor beta chains sequenced from one sample in a study of blood T cell repertoires in COVID-19 (TCRdb year 2020). Library method: the immunoSEQ multiplex PCR assay. This is the immuneACCESS table as TCRdb keeps it, with only in-frame sequences that have V and J called. A part of the clones is gone; compared with another copy, unresolved V genes explain less than half, and the rest is unexplained. The sample table shows 200,000 or so clones, and 75% to 85% are seen once. About 12% of the sample is in the top ten clones. Material for sequencing was peripheral blood. The source is a woman of 80 years or more with COVID-19, enrolled during active disease.

This sequence joins TRBV24-1 and TRBJ2-5; D remains unclear. The CDR3 is made up of 15 amino acids. CDR1 is KGHDR and CDR2 is SFDVKD in the germline V gene. Trimming took off 2 bases at V and 1 base at J, with 10 bases between the two ends. The CDR3 bases are TGTGCCACCAGTGATTCCCTAGGTCCCCAAGAGACCCAGTACTTC. As protein: CATSDSLGPQETQYF.

V and J are TRBV12-3 or TRBV12-4 and TRBJ1-1; 7 nucleotides match TRBD1. The CDR3 extends over 13 amino acids. Germline trimming cut 6 bases from V and 5 bases from J; bases unmatched to any gene: 6. The CDR3 region is CASSRQGGTEAFF. CDR3 in DNA: TGTGCCAGCAGCCGACAGGGTGGGACTGAAGCTTTCTTT.

The rearrangement joins TRBV21-1 to TRBJ2-1; the D call of TRBD2 is as the table states it, not checked on the DNA. TRBV21-1 has pseudogene status. The CDR3 covers 16 residues. The CDR3 sequence is CASSKGWGLAGNEQFF. Here the CDR3 DNA reads TGTGCCAGCAGCAAAGGATGGGGACTAGCAGGTAATGAGCAGTTCTTC.

The genes are TRBV19 and TRBJ1-5; D is uncertain. The CDR3 length is 14 residues. Trimming took 2 bases from V and 3 from J, leaving 8 bases between them. The germline gives CDR1 LNHDA, CDR2 SQIVND (reference sequence). This chain's CDR3 is CASSISRSNQPQHF. For the CDR3, the DNA is TGTGCCAGTAGTATAAGCAGGTCCAATCAGCCCCAGCATTTT.

The chain has TRBV19 and TRBJ1-6; possible D gene TRBD1, 6 bases. CDR1 is LNHDA and CDR2 is SQIVND in the germline V gene (reference sequence). V was clipped by 5 bases and J by 7 bases, with 18 bases between them. There are 16 residues in the CDR3. CDR3 in amino acids: CASSSGRGARNSPLHF. For the CDR3, the DNA is TGTGCCAGTAGTTCTGGCAGGGGTGCAAGGAATTCACCCCTCCACTTT.

The chain links TRBV5-6 to TRBJ1-6; no reliable D call. This CDR3 is 16 amino acids long. V was trimmed by 4 bases and J by 2 bases, leaving 13 bases between them. Per the germline V gene, CDR1 is SGHDT and CDR2 is YYEEEE. The CDR3 DNA is TGTGCCAGCAGCCTCTGGGAGGGAACCTATAATTCACCCCTCCACTTT. Translation gives CASSLWEGTYNSPLHF.

The gene calls are TRBV7-3 and TRBJ2-2; no clear D. The CDR3 has 14 residues. Germline values: CDR1 SGHTA, CDR2 FQGTGA. Trimming shortened V by 5 bases and J by 8 bases, and 15 bases separated the two germline ends. CDR3 sequence reads: CASSPYASAGELFF. The CDR3 region has the DNA TGTGCCAGCAGCCCCTATGCCTCCGCAGGGGAGCTGTTTTTT.

The chain recombines TRBV20-1 with TRBJ2-1; 9 bases are shared with TRBD2. Germline V gives CDR1 DFQATT, CDR2 SNEGSKA (reference sequence). The junction had 19 bases not matched to a gene; V was cut back by 3 bases and J by 7 bases. The CDR3 loop spans 18 amino acids. CDR3 bases: TGCAGTGCTAGTAACGCGGGTTCCGTGCGGGAGGGCCGTAATGAGCAGTTCTTC. Translating it yields CSASNAGSVREGRNEQFF.

The chain carries TRBV3-1 (or the pseudogene TRBV3-2) and TRBJ2-7, with D hard to call. The V end lost 1 base, the J end lost 3 bases, and 4 bases lay between the germline ends. Germline CDR1 and CDR2: LGHDT and YNNKEL (reference sequence). The CDR3 spans 12 residues. CDR3 residues: CASSQGLYEQYF. Here the CDR3 DNA reads TGTGCCAGCAGCCAAGGGCTCTACGAGCAGTACTTC.

The J gene is TRBJ1-3, the V gene TRBV19; TRBD1 matches 8 bases. The CDR3 is 15 residues long. V shed 9 bases, J shed 2 bases, and the junction held 9 bases outside the gene matches. In germline, CDR1 is LNHDA, CDR2 SQIVND (reference sequence). CDR3 region: CASRPGDRPGNTIYF. CDR3 nucleotide sequence: TGTGCCAGCCGCCCAGGGGACAGGCCTGGAAACACCATATATTTT. The complete variable domain, with remaining parts taken from reference TRBV19 and TRBJ1-3, reads DGGITQSPKYLFRKEGQNVTLSCEQNLNHDAMYWYRQDPGQGLRLIYYSQIVNDFQKGDIAEGYSVSREKKESFPLTVTSAQKNPTAFYLCASRPGDRPGNTIYFGEGSWLTVV.

This clone was counted at least ten times. The rearrangement links TRBV24-1 to TRBJ2-2; TRBD2 might be the D (5 bases). Per the germline V gene, CDR1 is KGHDR and CDR2 is SFDVKD. V lost 4 bases and J 3 bases, leaving 11 bases between the germline ends. The CDR3 consists of 15 residues. The CDR3 is CATSEGSWDTGELFF. The DNA for the CDR3 is TGTGCCACCAGTGAGGGGAGTTGGGACACCGGGGAGCTGTTTTTT.

The chain combines TRBV7-9 with TRBJ2-7; D uncertain. V was trimmed by 6 bases and J by 0 bases, leaving 12 bases between them. CDR1 and CDR2 (germline): SEHNR, FQNEAQ (reference sequence). The CDR3 is made up of 14 amino acids. The CDR3: CASSPITNSYEQYF. CDR3 nucleotide sequence: TGTGCCAGCAGTCCAATTACAAACTCCTACGAGCAGTACTTC. Based on the CDR3 plus reference TRBV7-9 and TRBJ2-7, the full variable domain is DTGVSQNPRHKITKRGQNVTFRCDPISEHNRLYWYRQTLGQGPEFLTYFQNEAQLEKSRLLSDRFSAERPKGSFSTLEIQRTEQGDSAMYLCASSPITNSYEQYFGPGTRLTVT.

This sequence joins TRBV3-1 (or the pseudogene TRBV3-2) and TRBJ1-5; D remains unclear. This CDR3 region has 14 residues. The germline V and J ends were trimmed by 1 base and 9 bases, with 13 bases remaining between them. Germline V gene data show CDR1 as LGHDT and CDR2 as YNNKEL (reference sequence). CDR3 in amino acids: CASSQAIELPPQHF. The DNA of the CDR3 is TGTGCCAGCAGCCAAGCTATAGAGCTCCCGCCCCAGCATTTT.

The chain recombines TRBV19 with TRBJ1-3; 8 positions agree with TRBD1. Looked up from germline, CDR1 is LNHDA and CDR2 is SQIVND (reference sequence). The CDR3 has 16 amino acids. The V gene end was trimmed by 5 bases and the J gene end by 3 bases; junction bases not matched to a gene: 9. The CDR3 here is CASSLPDRVHGNTIYF. Here the CDR3 DNA reads TGTGCCAGTAGTCTCCCGGACAGGGTGCATGGAAACACCATATATTTT.

This clone occurred many times. The V and J genes are TRBV19 and TRBJ2-2, with 7 bases identical to TRBD1. After removal of 6 bases from V and 2 bases from J, the junction contained 9 bases not matched to a gene. The germline V gene has CDR1 LNHDA and CDR2 SQIVND (reference sequence). This CDR3 has 16 residues. CDR3 nucleotides: TGTGCCAGTAGACCTCGGACAGGAGTAAACACCGGGGAGCTGTTTTTT. It yields the protein CASRPRTGVNTGELFF.

The chain uses TRBV11-3 and TRBJ2-3; TRBD2 aligns across 11 bases. Per germline, CDR1 SGHNT and CDR2 YENEEA. V dropped 5 bases and J dropped 2; count of bases not matched to a gene: 9. The CDR3 covers 17 residues. CDR3 loop: CASSPTRTSGHTDTQYF. The CDR3 coding sequence is TGTGCCAGCAGCCCGACCCGGACTAGCGGGCACACAGATACGCAGTATTTT.

The J gene is TRBJ2-5, the V gene TRBV7-2; 10 bases align to TRBD2. Germline lookup yields CDR1 SGHTA and CDR2 FQGNSA. J lost 7 bases, V lost 4 bases, and 9 bases had no gene match. This CDR3 contains 15 residues. The CDR3 nucleotides read TGTGCCAGCAGCTGGACTAGCGGTCCTCGGGCGACCCAGTACTTC. It codes for CASSWTSGPRATQYF.

V and J are TRBV7-2 and TRBJ1-2, with D possibly being TRBD1 (5 bases). V lost 5 bases, J lost 0 bases, and 10 bases lay in between. Germline loops: CDR1 SGHTA, CDR2 FQGNSA. CDR3 length: 14 amino acids. Here the CDR3 DNA reads TGTGCCAGCAGCGTACTACAGGCTAACTATGGCTACACCTTC. It translates to CASSVLQANYGYTF. The variable domain in full, completed from reference TRBV7-2 and TRBJ1-2, reads GAGVSQSPSNKVTEKGKDVELRCDPISGHTALYWYRQSLGQGLEFLIYFQGNSAPDKSGLPSDRFSAERTGGSVSTLTIQRTQQEDSAVYLCASSVLQANYGYTFGSGTRLTVV.

This sequence joins TRBV19 and TRBJ1-5, with D unresolved. The germline CDR1 and CDR2 sequences are LNHDA and SQIVND (reference sequence). The CDR3 sequence is 15 residues long. The V gene lost 2 bases and the J gene lost 5 bases, with 13 bases spanning the gap. The CDR3 DNA is TGTGCCAGTAGTATACTACTCGGCCGGGATCAGCCCCAGCATTTT. Translating it yields CASSILLGRDQPQHF.

The chain couples TRBV2 to TRBJ2-7; D perhaps matches TRBD1 (6 bases). The CDR3 has 11 residues. Trimming took 6 bases from V and 4 from J, leaving 7 bases between them. Per germline, CDR1 SNHLY and CDR2 FYNNEI. CDR3 sequence (DNA): TGTGCCAGCAGGGGGGCTTACGAGCAGTACTTC. Protein: CASRGAYEQYF.

The CDR3 DNA sequence: TGTGCCAGCAGCTTTAAGAGAGAGACCCAGTACTTC. The encoded protein is CASSFKRETQYF. The V gene is TRBV7-8, the J gene TRBJ2-5; D remains unclear. Germline loops: CDR1 SGHVS, CDR2 FQNEAQ. Trimming stripped 3 bases from V and 4 bases from J, with 6 bases between. CDR3 length: 12 amino acids.

The CDR3 coding sequence is TGTGCCAGCAGTCAAACAGGGGGCGTAGTTGAAGCTTTCTTT. Protein product: CASSQTGGVVEAFF. The chain uses TRBV5-5 and TRBJ1-1, with 9 bases that match TRBD1. V shed 5 bases and J 7 bases; nucleotides not matched to a gene: 9. The CDR3 length is 14 residues. The germline V gene encodes CDR1 SGHKS and CDR2 YYEKEE (reference sequence).

This chain joins TRBV11-2 and TRBJ2-5; 8 bases fit TRBD2. Losses at the gene ends were 11 bases for V and 5 bases for J; bases not matched to a gene: 10. The CDR3 loop spans 13 amino acids. Per germline, CDR1 SGHAT and CDR2 FQNNGV. The CDR3 DNA is TGTGCCGCGCGGGGTAGCGGGGTCGAGACCCAGTACTTC. Translation: CAARGSGVETQYF.

This clone appeared once. The rearrangement uses TRBV7-8 and TRBJ2-5; D is ambiguous. Germline V CDR1 and CDR2: SGHVS, FQNEAQ. Trimming cost V 5 bases and J 5 bases, with 18 bases left between them. The CDR3 is made up of 15 amino acids. The DNA of the CDR3 is TGTGCCAGCAGCCGAGGACCCCTGGAGACGGAGACCCAGTACTTC. Its translation is CASSRGPLETETQYF. The variable domain in full, with the rest retrieved from reference TRBV7-8 and TRBJ2-5, is GAGVSQSPRYKVAKRGQDVALRCDPISGHVSLFWYQQALGQGPEFLTYFQNEAQLDKSGLPSDRFFAERPEGSVSTLKIQRTQQEDSAVYLCASSRGPLETETQYFGPGTRLLVL.

J is TRBJ1-2 and V is TRBV5-6, with TRBD1 matching over 7 bases. The CDR3 is 15 residues long. Trimming at V came to 3 bases and at J to 9 bases, leaving 14 bases not matched to a gene. Germline V CDR1 and CDR2: SGHDT, YYEEEE. The CDR3 loop reads CASSYDYRDRESYTF. CDR3 bases: TGTGCCAGCAGCTATGACTACCGGGACAGAGAGAGCTACACCTTC. Combining the CDR3 with reference TRBV5-6 and TRBJ1-2 gives the whole variable domain DAGVTQSPTHLIKTRGQQVTLRCSPKSGHDTVSWYQQALGQGPQFIFQYYEEEERQRGNFPDRFSGHQFPNYSSELNVNALLLGDSALYLCASSYDYRDRESYTFGSGTRLTVV.

This chain uses TRBV30 with TRBJ2-3; a weak D match, TRBD1 (6 bases). Germline-derived CDR1 and CDR2 are GTSNPN and SVGIG (reference sequence). Between the trimmed V and J ends, which lost 3 bases and 0 bases, there was a span of 10 bases. The CDR3 covers 14 residues. Here the CDR3 reads CAWRMRGSTDTQYF. The CDR3 region has the DNA TGTGCCTGGAGGATGAGGGGGAGCACAGATACGCAGTATTTT. The variable domain in full, completed from reference TRBV30 and TRBJ2-3, reads SQTIHQWPATLVQPVGSPLSLECTVEGTSNPNLYWYRQAAGRGLQLLFYSVGIGQISSEVPQNLSASRPQDRQFILSSKKLLLSDSGFYLCAWRMRGSTDTQYFGPGTRLTVL.

The chain joins TRBV12-3 or TRBV12-4 to TRBJ1-2; no clear D. The ends were cut back, 3 bases at V and 6 bases at J, with 11 bases in the middle. The CDR3 is 13 residues long. The CDR3 bases are TGTGCCAGCAGTTTTGACCCGCGGGATGGCTACACCTTC. Translated: CASSFDPRDGYTF.

This chain links TRBV5-4 with TRBJ2-1; no firm D call. From germline, CDR1 is SGHNT and CDR2 YYREEE (reference sequence). The CDR3 covers 12 residues. Between the trimmed V and J ends, which lost 1 base and 4 bases, there was a span of 3 bases. The DNA of the CDR3 is TGTGCCAGCAGCTTGCGGTACAATGAGCAGTTCTTC. Protein product: CASSLRYNEQFF.

The V gene is TRBV5-1, the J gene TRBJ1-2, with TRBD1 matching 11 bases. CDR1 is SGHRS, CDR2 YFSETQ, per germline. V was clipped by 3 bases and J by 5 bases; unmatched bases: 3. This CDR3 has 14 residues. DNA of the CDR3: TGCGCCAGCAGCTGGGACAGGGGGTTATATGGCTACACCTTC. Amino acids: CASSWDRGLYGYTF.

The chain uses TRBV4-1 and TRBJ2-3; D is undetermined. CDR3 length equals 15 residues. V was trimmed by 1 base and J by 1 base, leaving 9 bases between them. Germline V gives CDR1 MGHRA, CDR2 YSYEKL. CDR3 DNA sequence: TGCGCCAGCAGCCAAGCAGGCGCCGGCACAGATACGCAGTATTTT. It translates to CASSQAGAGTDTQYF.